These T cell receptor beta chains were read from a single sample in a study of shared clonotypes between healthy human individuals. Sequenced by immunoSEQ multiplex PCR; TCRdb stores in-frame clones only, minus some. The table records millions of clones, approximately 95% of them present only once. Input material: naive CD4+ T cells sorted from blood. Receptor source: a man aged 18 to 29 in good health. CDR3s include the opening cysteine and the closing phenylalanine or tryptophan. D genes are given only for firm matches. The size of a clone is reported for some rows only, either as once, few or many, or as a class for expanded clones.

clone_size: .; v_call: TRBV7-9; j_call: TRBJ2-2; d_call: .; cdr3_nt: TGTGCCAGCACCCTCAACACCGCCGGGGAGCTGTTTTTT; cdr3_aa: CASTLNTAGELFF
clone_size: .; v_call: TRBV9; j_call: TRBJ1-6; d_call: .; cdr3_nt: TGTGCCAGCAGCGCCGGGCGGGTCGGGGGAGATTCACCCCTCCACTTT; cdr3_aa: CASSAGRVGGDSPLHF
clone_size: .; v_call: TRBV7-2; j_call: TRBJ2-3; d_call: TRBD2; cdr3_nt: TGTGCCAGCAGGCGGGGGATAACAGATACGCAGTATTTT; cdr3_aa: CASRRGITDTQYF
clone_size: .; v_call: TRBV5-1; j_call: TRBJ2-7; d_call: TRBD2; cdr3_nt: TGCGCCAGCAGCTTGGCGGCGGGAGGGCTCTACGAGCAGTACTTC; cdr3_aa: CASSLAAGGLYEQYF
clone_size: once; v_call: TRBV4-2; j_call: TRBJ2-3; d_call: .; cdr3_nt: TGTGCCAGCAGCGACGGGGGGCCCAGCACAGATACGCAGTATTTT; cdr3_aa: CASSDGGPSTDTQYF
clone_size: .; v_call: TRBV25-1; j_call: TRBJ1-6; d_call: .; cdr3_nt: TGTGCCAGCAGTGATCAGGGGAAGGGGTCACCCCTCCACTTT; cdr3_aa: CASSDQGKGSPLHF
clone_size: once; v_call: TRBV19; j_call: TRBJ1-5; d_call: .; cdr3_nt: TGTGCCAGTAGTATGCTCCAGGGTAATCAGCCCCAGCATTTT; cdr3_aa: CASSMLQGNQPQHF
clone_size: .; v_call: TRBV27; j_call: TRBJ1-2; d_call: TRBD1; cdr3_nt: TGTGCCAGCAGCAGACGGGACAGCGGGAGTGGCTACACCTTC; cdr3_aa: CASSRRDSGSGYTF
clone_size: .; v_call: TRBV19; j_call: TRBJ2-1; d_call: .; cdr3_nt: TGTGCCAGTAGTATAGCCCTGGCGCTCCCCACCTACAATGAGCAGTTCTTC; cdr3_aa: CASSIALALPTYNEQFF
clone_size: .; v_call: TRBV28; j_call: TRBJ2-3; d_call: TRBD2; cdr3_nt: TGTGCCAGCAGTCGGACTAGCGGGGACGATACGCAGTATTTT; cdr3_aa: CASSRTSGDDTQYF
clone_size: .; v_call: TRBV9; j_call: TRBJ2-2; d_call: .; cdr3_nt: TGTGCCAGCAGCGTAGGCCAGGGAACGAACACCGGGGAGCTGTTTTTT; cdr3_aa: CASSVGQGTNTGELFF
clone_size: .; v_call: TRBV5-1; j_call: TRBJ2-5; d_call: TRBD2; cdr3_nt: TGCGCCAGCAGCTCAGGACTAGCGAGAGAGACCCAGTACTTC; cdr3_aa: CASSSGLARETQYF
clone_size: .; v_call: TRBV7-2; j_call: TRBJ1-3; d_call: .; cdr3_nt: TGTGCCAGCAGCTTCGGTGCGTCCGGAAACACCATATATTTT; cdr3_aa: CASSFGASGNTIYF
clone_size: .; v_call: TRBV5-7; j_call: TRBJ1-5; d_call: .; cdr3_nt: TGTGCCAGCAGCCTCGCCGGAGGAGTGGGGCAGCCCCAGCATTTT; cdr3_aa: CASSLAGGVGQPQHF
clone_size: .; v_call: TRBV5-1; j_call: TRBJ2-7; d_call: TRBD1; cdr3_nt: TGCGCCAGCAGCACTACAGGGGGCACCGCTGGGTACGAGCAGTACTTC; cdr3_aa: CASSTTGGTAGYEQYF
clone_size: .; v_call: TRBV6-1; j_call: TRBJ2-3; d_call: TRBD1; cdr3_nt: TGTGCCAGCAGTGTACCGGGACAGGGGTTACCAGATACGCAGTATTTT; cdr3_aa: CASSVPGQGLPDTQYF
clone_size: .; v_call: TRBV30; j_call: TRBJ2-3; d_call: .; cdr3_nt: TGTGCCTGGAGTTGGAGCACAGATACGCAGTATTTT; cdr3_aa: CAWSWSTDTQYF
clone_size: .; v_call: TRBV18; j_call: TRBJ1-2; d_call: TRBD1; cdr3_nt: TGTGCCAGCTCCTCGACCGTTACCGGGACAGGGGTTGACTATGGCTACACCTTC; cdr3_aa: CASSSTVTGTGVDYGYTF
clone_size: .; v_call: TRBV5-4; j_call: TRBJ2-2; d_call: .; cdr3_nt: TGTGCCAGCAGCTTGGGACTTCTAGACCTCACCGGGGAGCTGTTTTTT; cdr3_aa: CASSLGLLDLTGELFF
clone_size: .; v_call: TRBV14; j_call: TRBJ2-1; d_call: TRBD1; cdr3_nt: TGTGCCAGCAGCCAAGATTCGACAGGGGTCTACAATGAGCAGTTCTTC; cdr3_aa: CASSQDSTGVYNEQFF
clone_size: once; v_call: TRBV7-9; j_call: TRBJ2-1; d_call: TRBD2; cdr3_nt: TGTGCCAGCAGCTTTGACGGGAGGGCCGTCAATGAGCAGTTCTTC; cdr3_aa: CASSFDGRAVNEQFF
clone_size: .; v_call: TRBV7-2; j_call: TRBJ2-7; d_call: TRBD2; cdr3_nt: TGTGCCAGCAGCTTAGTCGGGGTGACTAGCGGGGGATCCTACGAGCAGTACTTC; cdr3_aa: CASSLVGVTSGGSYEQYF
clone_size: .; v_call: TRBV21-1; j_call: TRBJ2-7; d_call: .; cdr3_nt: TGTGCCAGCAGCGAAGACATTATAGGGGAGCAGTACTTC; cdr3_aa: CASSEDIIGEQYF
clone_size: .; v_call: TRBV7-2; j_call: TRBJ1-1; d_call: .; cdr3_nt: TGTGCCAGCAGCCATAGAAAACCGGTCGGGAACACTGAAGCTTTCTTT; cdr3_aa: CASSHRKPVGNTEAFF
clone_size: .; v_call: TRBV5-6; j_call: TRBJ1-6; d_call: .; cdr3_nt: TGTGCCAGCAGCTTAAAGGATAATTCACCCCTCCACTTT; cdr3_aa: CASSLKDNSPLHF
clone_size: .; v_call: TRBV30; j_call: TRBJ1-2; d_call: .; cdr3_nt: TGTGCCTGGAGGAGAGGACTGGGGGCTGATGGCTACACCTTC; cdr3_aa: CAWRRGLGADGYTF
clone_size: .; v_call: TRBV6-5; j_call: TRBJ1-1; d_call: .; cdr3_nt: TGTGCCAGCAGTCTCCCAGGGGTCAACACTGAAGCTTTCTTT; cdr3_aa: CASSLPGVNTEAFF
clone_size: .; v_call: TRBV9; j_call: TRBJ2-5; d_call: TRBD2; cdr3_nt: TGTGCCAGCAGCCCCCCAGCGGGGCCGCAAGAGACCCAGTACTTC; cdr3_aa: CASSPPAGPQETQYF
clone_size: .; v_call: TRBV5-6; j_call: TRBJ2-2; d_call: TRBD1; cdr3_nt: TGTGCCAGCAGCTTTTTGGGGACAGGGACCGGGGAGCTGTTTTTT; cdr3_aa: CASSFLGTGTGELFF
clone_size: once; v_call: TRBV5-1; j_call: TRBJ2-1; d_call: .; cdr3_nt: TGCGCCAGCAGCCCGGCAGGCTCTTACTACAATGAGCAGTTCTTC; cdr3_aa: CASSPAGSYYNEQFF
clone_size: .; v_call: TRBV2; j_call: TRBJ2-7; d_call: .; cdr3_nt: TGTGCCAGCAGCGCCGGATGGGGGTTTAGCTCCTACGAGCAGTACTTC; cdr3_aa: CASSAGWGFSSYEQYF
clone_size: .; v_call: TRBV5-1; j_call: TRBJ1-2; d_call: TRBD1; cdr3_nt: TGCGCCAGCAGCTTGGACAGGGGGGCTAACTATGGCTACACCTTC; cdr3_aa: CASSLDRGANYGYTF
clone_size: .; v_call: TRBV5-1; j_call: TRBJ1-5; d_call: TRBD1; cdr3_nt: TGCGCCAGCAGCCCCTCGGGACAGGGGAATCAGCCCCAGCATTTT; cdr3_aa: CASSPSGQGNQPQHF
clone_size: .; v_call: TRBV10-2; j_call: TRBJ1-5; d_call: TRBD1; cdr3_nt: TGCGCCAGCAGCGCAGACAGGGTTAGCAATCAGCCCCAGCATTTT; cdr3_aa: CASSADRVSNQPQHF
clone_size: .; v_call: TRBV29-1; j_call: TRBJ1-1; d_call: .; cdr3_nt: TGCAGCGCCCCTCTGGGGACTCTACCTGGGACTGAAGCTTTCTTT; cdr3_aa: CSAPLGTLPGTEAFF
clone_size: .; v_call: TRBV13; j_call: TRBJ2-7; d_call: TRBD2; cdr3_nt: TGTGCCAGCAGCCCCGGGACTAGCGGATCCTACGAGCAGTACTTC; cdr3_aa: CASSPGTSGSYEQYF
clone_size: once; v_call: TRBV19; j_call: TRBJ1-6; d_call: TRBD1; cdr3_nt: TGTGCCAGTAGTCCAGAAATTACCGGGACAGGGGCGTCAAATTCACCCCTCCACTTT; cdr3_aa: CASSPEITGTGASNSPLHF
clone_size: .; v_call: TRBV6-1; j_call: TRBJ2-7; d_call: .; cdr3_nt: TGTGCCAGCAAACCGGGACGCAGCTCCTACGAGCAGTACTTC; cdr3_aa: CASKPGRSSYEQYF
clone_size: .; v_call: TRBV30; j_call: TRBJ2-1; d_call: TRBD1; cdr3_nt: TGTGCCTGGAGCCTGACAGGGGAAAAGACTGAGCAGTTCTTC; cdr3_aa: CAWSLTGEKTEQFF
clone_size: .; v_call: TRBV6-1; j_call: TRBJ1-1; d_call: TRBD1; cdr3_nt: TGTGCCAGCAGGAAGGGACAGAAGAACACTGAAGCTTTCTTT; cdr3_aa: CASRKGQKNTEAFF
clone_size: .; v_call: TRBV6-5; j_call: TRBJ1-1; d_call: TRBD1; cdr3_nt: TGTGCCAGCAGCAGGGGGCCTGAAGCTTTCTTT; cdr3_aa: CASSRGPEAFF
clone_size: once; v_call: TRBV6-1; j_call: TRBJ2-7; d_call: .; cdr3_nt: TGTGCCAGCGGGGGTTCCTACGAGCAGTACTTC; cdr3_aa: CASGGSYEQYF
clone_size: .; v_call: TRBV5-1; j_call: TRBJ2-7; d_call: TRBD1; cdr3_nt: TGCGCCAGCACCCTCACAGGGGCTGACTACGAGCAGTACTTC; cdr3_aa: CASTLTGADYEQYF
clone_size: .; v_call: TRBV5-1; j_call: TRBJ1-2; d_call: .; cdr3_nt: TGCGCCAGCAGCTGGGACACAGAACCCTATGGCTACACCTTC; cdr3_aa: CASSWDTEPYGYTF
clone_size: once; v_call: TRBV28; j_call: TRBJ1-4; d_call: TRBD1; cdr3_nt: TGTGCCAGCAGTTTAGCCGGGACAGCAACTAATGAAAAACTGTTTTTT; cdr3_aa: CASSLAGTATNEKLFF
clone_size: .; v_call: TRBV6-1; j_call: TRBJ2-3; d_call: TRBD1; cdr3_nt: TGTCTTGTACGGACAGGGTCAAGGGATACGCAGTATTTT; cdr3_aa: CLVRTGSRDTQYF
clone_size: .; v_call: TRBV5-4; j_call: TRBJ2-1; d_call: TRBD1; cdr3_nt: TGTGCCAGCAGCTTGGTACAGGGGGCGTCCTACAATGAGCAGTTCTTC; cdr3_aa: CASSLVQGASYNEQFF
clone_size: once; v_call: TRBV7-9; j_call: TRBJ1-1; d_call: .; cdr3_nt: TGTGCCAGCAGCTTATCAGGGGATTTGGGCACTGAAGCTTTCTTT; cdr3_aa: CASSLSGDLGTEAFF
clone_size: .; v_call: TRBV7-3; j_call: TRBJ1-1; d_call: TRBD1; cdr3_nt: TGTGCCAGCAGCCCACCGCCGGGACAGGGCGGAACTGAAGCTTTCTTT; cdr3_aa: CASSPPPGQGGTEAFF
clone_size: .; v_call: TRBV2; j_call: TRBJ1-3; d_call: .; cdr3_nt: TGTGCCAGCAAAATGGCAGGCAACGTCAACACCATATATTTT; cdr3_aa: CASKMAGNVNTIYF
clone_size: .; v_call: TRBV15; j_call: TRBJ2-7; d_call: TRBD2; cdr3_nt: TGTGCCACCAGCGCTAGCGGCTACGAGCAGTACTTC; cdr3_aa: CATSASGYEQYF
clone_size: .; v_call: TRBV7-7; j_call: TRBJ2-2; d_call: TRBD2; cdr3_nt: TGTGCTAGCAGTCCCTCCCTCGTGGTAGCGGGAGTCACCGGGGAGCTGTTTTTT; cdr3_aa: CASSPSLVVAGVTGELFF
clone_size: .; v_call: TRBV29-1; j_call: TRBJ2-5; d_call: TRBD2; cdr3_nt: TGCAGCGTTGTAGAGCGGGAGTACCCAGAGACCCAGTACTTC; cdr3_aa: CSVVEREYPETQYF
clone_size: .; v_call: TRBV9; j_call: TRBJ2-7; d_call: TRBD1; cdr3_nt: TGTGCCAGCAGCGGGGGACAGGGCCGGACCTACGAGCAGTACTTC; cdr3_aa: CASSGGQGRTYEQYF
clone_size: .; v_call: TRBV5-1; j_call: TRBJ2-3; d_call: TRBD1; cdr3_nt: TGCGCCAGCAGCTTGCGCGGACAGGGGCCAGATACGCAGTATTTT; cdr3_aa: CASSLRGQGPDTQYF